The next 20 T cell receptor beta chains were all read from a single sample in a study of shared clonotypes between healthy human individuals. The repertoire was sequenced with immunoSEQ multiplex PCR; TCRdb's copy has only in-frame clones and lacks some. In the table there are about 960,000 clones, over 75% of which are singletons. Sequencing used memory CD4+ T cells sorted from blood. Subset specified: CD45RA-negative fraction. These TCRs come from a man aged 18 to 29 in good health.

This clone was found once. The chain has TRBV5-1 and TRBJ1-2; 12 bases line up with TRBD1. The CDR3 has 15 amino acids. Germline V gene data show CDR1 as SGHRS and CDR2 as YFSETQ. J was trimmed by 6 bases and V by 0 bases; bases with no gene match: 3. The CDR3 region is CASSLAGQGANGYTF. The CDR3 DNA sequence: TGCGCCAGCAGCTTGGCGGGACAGGGGGCAAATGGCTACACCTTC.

The chain combines TRBV11-1 with TRBJ1-1, with D unresolved. The V end was cut by 0 bases, the J end by 5 bases, with 13 bases between. Germline CDR1 reads SGHAT; CDR2 reads FQDESV (reference sequence). The CDR3 loop spans 15 amino acids. DNA for the CDR3: TGTGCCAGCAGCTTAGCGGTGAGAGGAGGTACTGAAGCTTTCTTT. This translates into CASSLAVRGGTEAFF. Using reference TRBV11-1 and TRBJ1-1 for the parts outside the CDR3, the full variable domain is EAEVAQSPRYKITEKSQAVAFWCDPISGHATLYWYRQILGQGPELLVQFQDESVVDDSQLPKDRFSAERLKGVDSTLKIQPAELGDSAMYLCASSLAVRGGTEAFFGQGTRLTVV.

This chain joins TRBV7-6 and TRBJ2-5, with 9 bases fitting TRBD2. Trimming at V came to 5 bases and at J to 0 bases, leaving 10 bases not matched to a gene. In germline, CDR1 is SGHVS, CDR2 FNYEAQ. The CDR3 length is 17 residues. The CDR3 sequence is CASSPGTSFLYQETQYF. CDR3 nucleotides: TGTGCCAGCAGCCCCGGGACTAGCTTCTTGTACCAAGAGACCCAGTACTTC.

This clone was seen a handful of times. This chain uses TRBV7-2 with TRBJ2-7; 9 nucleotides line up with TRBD2. The CDR3 is made up of 15 amino acids. With 1 base clipped from V and 4 bases from J, the junction kept 5 bases outside the gene matches. Germline V gene lookup returns CDR1 SGHTA and CDR2 FQGNSA. The CDR3 loop reads CASSLDLAGLYEQYF. The DNA for the CDR3 is TGTGCCAGCAGCTTAGACCTAGCGGGACTGTACGAGCAGTACTTC.

V gene TRBV7-6 combines with J gene TRBJ2-3, with D possibly TRBD1 on 5 matching bases. Germline V gene sequence: CDR1 SGHVS, CDR2 FNYEAQ. With 1 base removed from V and 0 bases from J, the gap between germline ends came to 8 bases. The CDR3 is made up of 15 amino acids. The CDR3 loop reads CASSLDRPSTDTQYF. The CDR3 DNA is TGTGCCAGCAGCTTAGACAGGCCAAGCACAGATACGCAGTATTTT.

The J gene is TRBJ2-5, the V gene TRBV6-6, with TRBD1 identical over 7 bases. Near its end, the DNA agrees better with TRBJ2-7, so the J call may be wrong. Germline-derived CDR1 and CDR2 are MNHNY and SVGAGI (reference sequence). The CDR3 runs to 14 residues. The CDR3 DNA sequence: TGTGCCAGCGGCAGGACAGGAATCACCTACGAGCAGTACTTC. Protein sequence: CASGRTGITYEQYF.

V is TRBV15 and J is TRBJ1-6; perhaps TRBD1 as D (5 bases). Trimming shortened V by 0 bases and J by 0 bases, and 6 bases separated the two germline ends. The germline V gene encodes CDR1 LNHNV and CDR2 YYDKDF (reference sequence). The CDR3 is 16 amino acids. The CDR3 loop is CATSRERGSYNSPLHF. CDR3 sequence (DNA): TGTGCCACCAGCAGAGAGAGGGGCTCCTATAATTCACCCCTCCACTTT.

J is TRBJ2-3 and V is TRBV27; D ambiguous. The V gene lost 3 bases and the J gene lost 2 bases, with 12 bases spanning the gap. This CDR3 comprises 15 residues. Looked up from germline, CDR1 is MNHEY and CDR2 is SMNVEV (reference sequence). The CDR3 DNA sequence: TGTGCCAGCAGTTTTTTCGGAATAAACACAGATACGCAGTATTTT. Residues: CASSFFGINTDTQYF.

This clone was recorded once. The chain couples TRBV11-2 to TRBJ1-2, with 7 positions matching TRBD1. The CDR3 is 19 amino acids. Germline CDR1 SGHAT, CDR2 FQNNGV. With 2 bases clipped from V and 5 bases from J, the junction kept 20 bases outside the gene matches. The CDR3 region has the DNA TGTGCCAGCAGCTTACCCACGAGTCCGGGACAGAATCCTTCTTATGGCTACACCTTC. Protein: CASSLPTSPGQNPSYGYTF.

Concerning this clone: The same CDR3 can be traced to other DNA sequences in this sample. In DNA, the CDR3 is TGCGCCAGCTCCCCAGGGGACTCGAATCAGCCCCAGCATTTT. Translation gives CASSPGDSNQPQHF. The chain couples TRBV5-1 to TRBJ1-5, with D maybe TRBD1 (6 bases). There are 14 residues in the CDR3. V dropped 7 bases and J dropped 4 bases, with 15 bases sitting between them. Germline V gene data show CDR1 as SGHRS and CDR2 as YFSETQ.

The sample holds one count of this clone. V gene TRBV4-2 combines with J gene TRBJ2-5, with 7 bases fitting TRBD1. The germline CDR1 and CDR2 sequences are LGHNA and YNFKEQ. The CDR3 loop spans 14 amino acids. J lost 2 bases, V lost 2 bases, and 2 bases had no gene match. CDR3 loop: CASSQPGQQETQYF. The DNA for the CDR3 is TGTGCCAGCAGCCAACCGGGACAGCAAGAGACCCAGTACTTC.

The CDR3 DNA is TGTGCCAGCAGTCCAAAGGGACAGATCACAGATACGCAGTATTTT. Protein product: CASSPKGQITDTQYF. This rearrangement joins TRBV6-6 to TRBJ2-3; 7 positions match TRBD1. The CDR3 extends over 15 amino acids. V lost 5 bases to trimming and J lost 2 bases; unmatched junction nucleotides: 7. CDR1 MNHNY and CDR2 SVGAGI come from the germline V gene (reference sequence).

Notes on this clone: The sample has other DNA sequences that encode this CDR3 too. V usage is TRBV6-1 and J usage is TRBJ2-7, with TRBD1 matching 8 bases. This CDR3 comprises 13 residues. The junction had 4 bases not matched to a gene; V was cut back by 6 bases and J by 3 bases. Germline V gene data show CDR1 as MNHNS and CDR2 as SASEGT. The CDR3 nucleotides are TGTGCCAGCAGGGCAGGGGGCGGCTACGAGCAGTACTTC. It is translated as CASRAGGGYEQYF.

This chain uses TRBV20-1 with TRBJ2-7; unclear D gene. Germline V lookup: CDR1 DFQATT, CDR2 SNEGSKA (reference sequence). The CDR3 has 11 residues. Trimming took off 8 bases at V and 6 bases at J, with 14 bases between the two ends. The CDR3 DNA reads TGCAGTCCTCTTGGGCTGGGCGAGCAGTACTTC. Translation gives CSPLGLGEQYF.

Regarding this clone: At the DNA level, this CDR3 is encoded by other sequences in the same sample as well. The V and J genes are TRBV7-3 and TRBJ2-2, with D possibly matching TRBD1 (6 bases). The CDR3 runs 14 residues. The ends were cut back, 3 bases at V and 1 base at J, with 6 bases in the middle. CDR1 and CDR2 from the germline V gene are SGHTA and FQGTGA. In nucleotides, the CDR3 is TGTGCCAGCAGCTTGACAGGGAACACCGGGGAGCTGTTTTTT. This codes for CASSLTGNTGELFF.

The chain employs TRBV6-1 and TRBJ1-6; no firm D call. This CDR3 has 14 amino acids. The V end was cut by 7 bases, the J end by 3 bases, with 10 bases between. CDR1 is MNHNS and CDR2 is SASEGT in the germline V gene. The CDR3 region has the DNA TGTGCCAGCAAGGGCGGCAGCTATAATTCACCCCTCCACTTT. Translation gives CASKGGSYNSPLHF.

The chain combines TRBV7-8 with TRBJ1-4, with TRBD1 identical over 7 bases. This CDR3 has 16 residues. CDR1 and CDR2 from the germline V gene are SGHVS and FQNEAQ. V lost 5 bases to trimming and J lost 0 bases; unmatched junction nucleotides: 6. The CDR3 nucleotides are TGTGCCAGCAGCGCGGACAGGCCTACAACTAATGAAAAACTGTTTTTT. It codes for CASSADRPTTNEKLFF.

The rearrangement uses TRBV7-9 and TRBJ1-5; D remains unclear. CDR1 and CDR2 from the germline V gene are SEHNR and FQNEAQ (reference sequence). Trimming removed 4 bases at V and 2 bases at J, with 15 bases between. CDR3 length: 16 residues. The CDR3 DNA reads as TGTGCCAGCAGCTCCTCAGCAGCCAACCGCAATCAGCCCCAGCATTTT. Translation: CASSSSAANRNQPQHF. Based on the CDR3 plus reference TRBV7-9 and TRBJ1-5, the full variable domain is DTGVSQNPRHKITKRGQNVTFRCDPISEHNRLYWYRQTLGQGPEFLTYFQNEAQLEKSRLLSDRFSAERPKGSFSTLEIQRTEQGDSAMYLCASSSSAANRNQPQHFGDGTRLSIL.

This clone was seen a handful of times. V gene TRBV18 combines with J gene TRBJ1-2; D is unresolved. Germline values: CDR1 KGHSH, CDR2 LQKENI. The CDR3 length is 12 residues. The germline V and J ends were trimmed by 3 bases and 3 bases, with 5 bases remaining between them. CDR3 sequence reads: CASSPQDYGYTF. CDR3 in DNA: TGTGCCAGCTCACCCCAGGACTATGGCTACACCTTC.

The CDR3 reads CAWRKSASAAYEQYF. The CDR3 DNA reads as TGTGCCTGGAGGAAGTCGGCTAGCGCCGCCTACGAGCAGTACTTC. This rearrangement joins TRBV30 to TRBJ2-7; weak D call: TRBD2 (6 bases). The CDR3 runs 15 residues. CDR1 GTSNPN and CDR2 SVGIG come from the germline V gene (reference sequence). The V and J ends lost 3 bases and 2 bases respectively, with 17 bases between them.